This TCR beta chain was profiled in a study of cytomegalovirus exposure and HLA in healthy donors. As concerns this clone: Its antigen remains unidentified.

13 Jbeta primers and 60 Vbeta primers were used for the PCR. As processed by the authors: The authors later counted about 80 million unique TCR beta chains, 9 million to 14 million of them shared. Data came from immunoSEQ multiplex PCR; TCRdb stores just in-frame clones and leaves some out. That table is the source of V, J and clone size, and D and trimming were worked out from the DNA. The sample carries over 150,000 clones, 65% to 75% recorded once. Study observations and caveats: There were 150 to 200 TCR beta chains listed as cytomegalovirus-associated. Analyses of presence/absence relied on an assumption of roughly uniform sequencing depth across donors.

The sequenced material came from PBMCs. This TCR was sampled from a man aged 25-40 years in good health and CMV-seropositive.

The CDR3 sequence is CSARINYEQYF. The CDR3 DNA reads TGCAGTGCTAGAATCAACTACGAGCAGTACTTC. V gene TRBV20-1 combines with J gene TRBJ2-7; no clear D. CDR1 and CDR2 (germline): DFQATT, SNEGSKA (reference sequence). This CDR3 is 11 amino acids long. V lost 2 bases and J lost 3, with 5 bases in between.